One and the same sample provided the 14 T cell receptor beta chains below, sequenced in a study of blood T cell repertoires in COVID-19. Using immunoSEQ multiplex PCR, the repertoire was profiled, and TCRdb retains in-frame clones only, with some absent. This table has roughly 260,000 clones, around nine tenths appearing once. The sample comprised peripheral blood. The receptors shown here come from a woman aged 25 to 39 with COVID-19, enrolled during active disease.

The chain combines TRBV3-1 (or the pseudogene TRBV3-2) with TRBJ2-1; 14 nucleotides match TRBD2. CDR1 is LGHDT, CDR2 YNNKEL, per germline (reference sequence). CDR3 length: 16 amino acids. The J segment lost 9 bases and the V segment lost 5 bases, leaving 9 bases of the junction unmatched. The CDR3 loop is CASSKAGTSGSVEQFF. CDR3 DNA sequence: TGTGCCAGCAGCAAGGCCGGGACTAGCGGGAGCGTTGAGCAGTTCTTC.

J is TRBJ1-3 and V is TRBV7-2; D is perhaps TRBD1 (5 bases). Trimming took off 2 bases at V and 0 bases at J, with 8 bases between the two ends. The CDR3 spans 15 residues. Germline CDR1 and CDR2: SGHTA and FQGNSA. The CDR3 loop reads CASSLSRGSGNTIYF. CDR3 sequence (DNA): TGTGCCAGCAGCTTATCAAGGGGCTCTGGAAACACCATATATTTT.

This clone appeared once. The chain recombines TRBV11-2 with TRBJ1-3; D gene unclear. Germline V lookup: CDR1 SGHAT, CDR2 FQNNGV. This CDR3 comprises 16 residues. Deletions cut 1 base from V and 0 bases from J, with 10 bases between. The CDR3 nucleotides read TGTGCCAGCAGCTTAGGCGGAACTATCTCTGGAAACACCATATATTTT. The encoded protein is CASSLGGTISGNTIYF.

This chain's CDR3 is CASRRGSGEKLFF. The CDR3, as DNA: TGTGCCAGTAGAAGGGGGAGTGGTGAAAAACTGTTTTTT. This sequence joins TRBV19 and TRBJ1-4; D is perhaps TRBD1 (6 bases). Germline V lookup: CDR1 LNHDA, CDR2 SQIVND (reference sequence). Trimming cost V 6 bases and J 7 bases, with 12 bases left between them. The CDR3 consists of 13 residues. Using reference TRBV19 and TRBJ1-4 for the parts outside the CDR3, the full variable domain is DGGITQSPKYLFRKEGQNVTLSCEQNLNHDAMYWYRQDPGQGLRLIYYSQIVNDFQKGDIAEGYSVSREKKESFPLTVTSAQKNPTAFYLCASRRGSGEKLFFGSGTQLSVL.

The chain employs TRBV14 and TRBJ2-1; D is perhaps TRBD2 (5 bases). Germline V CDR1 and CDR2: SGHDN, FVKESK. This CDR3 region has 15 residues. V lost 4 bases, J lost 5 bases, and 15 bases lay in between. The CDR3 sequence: CASSPLYSGNNEQFF. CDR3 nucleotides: TGTGCCAGCAGCCCCCTGTACAGCGGAAACAATGAGCAGTTCTTC.

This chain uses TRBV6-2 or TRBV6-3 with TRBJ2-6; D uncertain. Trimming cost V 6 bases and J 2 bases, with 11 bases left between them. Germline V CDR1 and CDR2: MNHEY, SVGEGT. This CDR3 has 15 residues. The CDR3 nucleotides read TGTGCCAGCAGCCCACAGTCGGCTGGGGCCAACGTCCTGACTTTC. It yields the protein CASSPQSAGANVLTF.

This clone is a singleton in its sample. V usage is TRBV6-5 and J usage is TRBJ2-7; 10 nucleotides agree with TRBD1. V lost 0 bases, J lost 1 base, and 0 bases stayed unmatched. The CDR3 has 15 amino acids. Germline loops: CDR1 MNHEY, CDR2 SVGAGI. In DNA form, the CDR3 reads TGTGCCAGCAGTTACTCGGACAGGGGGTCCTACGAGCAGTACTTC. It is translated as CASSYSDRGSYEQYF.

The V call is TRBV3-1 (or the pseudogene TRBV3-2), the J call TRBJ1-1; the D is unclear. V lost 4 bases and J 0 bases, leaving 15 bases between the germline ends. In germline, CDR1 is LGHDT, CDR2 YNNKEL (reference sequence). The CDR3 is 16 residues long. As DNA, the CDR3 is TGTGCCAGCAGCCCCCGGGAGGGATTCATGAACACTGAAGCTTTCTTT. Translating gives CASSPREGFMNTEAFF.

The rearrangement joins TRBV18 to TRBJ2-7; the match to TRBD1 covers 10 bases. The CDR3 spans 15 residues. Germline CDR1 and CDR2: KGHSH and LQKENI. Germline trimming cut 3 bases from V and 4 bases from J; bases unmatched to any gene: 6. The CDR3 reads CASSPDRGRRYEQYF. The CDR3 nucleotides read TGTGCCAGCTCACCCGACAGGGGGCGGAGATACGAGCAGTACTTC.

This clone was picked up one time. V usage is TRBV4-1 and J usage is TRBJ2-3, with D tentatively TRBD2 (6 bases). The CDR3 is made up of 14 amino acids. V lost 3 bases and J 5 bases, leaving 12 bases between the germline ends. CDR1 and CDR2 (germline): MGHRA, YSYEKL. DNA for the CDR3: TGCGCCAGCAGCCATGAGCGGAGGGGAGATACGCAGTATTTT. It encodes CASSHERRGDTQYF.

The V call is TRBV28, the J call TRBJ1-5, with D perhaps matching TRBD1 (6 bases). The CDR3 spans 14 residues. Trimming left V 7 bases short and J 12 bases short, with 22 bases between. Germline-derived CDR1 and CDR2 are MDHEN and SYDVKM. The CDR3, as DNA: TGTGCCAGCACTCGGGGTCCTCCAGGGGAGCTCCAGCATTTT. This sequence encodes CASTRGPPGELQHF.

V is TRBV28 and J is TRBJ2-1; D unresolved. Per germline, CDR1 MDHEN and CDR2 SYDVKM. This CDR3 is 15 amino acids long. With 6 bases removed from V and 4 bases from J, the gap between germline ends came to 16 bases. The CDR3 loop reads CASSRDSLPYNEQFF. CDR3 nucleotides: TGTGCCAGCAGCCGCGACTCCCTCCCTTACAATGAGCAGTTCTTC.

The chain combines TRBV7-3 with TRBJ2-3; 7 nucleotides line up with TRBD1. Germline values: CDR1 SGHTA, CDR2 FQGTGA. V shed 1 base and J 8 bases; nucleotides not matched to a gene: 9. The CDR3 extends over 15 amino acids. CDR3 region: CASSLNKLRQGTQYF. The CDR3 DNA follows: TGTGCCAGCAGCTTAAATAAGCTGAGACAGGGTACGCAGTATTTT.

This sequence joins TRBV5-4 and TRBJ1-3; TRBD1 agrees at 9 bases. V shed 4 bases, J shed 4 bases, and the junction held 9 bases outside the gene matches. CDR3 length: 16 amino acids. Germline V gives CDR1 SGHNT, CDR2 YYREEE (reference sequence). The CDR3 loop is CASSDHRGRSGNTIYF. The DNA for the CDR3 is TGTGCCAGCAGCGACCACAGGGGGCGGTCAGGAAACACCATATATTTT. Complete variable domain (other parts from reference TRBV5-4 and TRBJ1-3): ETGVTQSPTHLIKTRGQQVTLRCSSQSGHNTVSWYQQALGQGPQFIFQYYREEENGRGNFPPRFSGLQFPNYSSELNVNALELDDSALYLCASSDHRGRSGNTIYFGEGSWLTVV.